Shown below are 6 T cell receptor beta chains from a single sample sequenced in a study of response to subunit inactivated influenza vaccine. Each CDR3 protein is one row after TCRdb ran MiXCR on the RT-PCR reads. The sample consists of about 620,000 distinct CDR3 sequences, about 11% of them appearing once. This same sample was also part of a study on T cells expressing NK-cell markers. As that study records: The authors made TCR beta cDNA libraries by 5'RACE template switching. This switching added a universal primer site and UMIs.

This specimen consisted of PBMCs from blood, obtained on the day of vaccination. Receptors were obtained from a man aged 50 to 60 who received an inactivated influenza vaccine.

The rearrangement uses TRBV5-4 and TRBJ2-1; tentatively, D is TRBD1 or TRBD2 (5 bases each). Germline V gene data show CDR1 as SGHNT and CDR2 as YYREEE (reference sequence). The CDR3 is 18 residues long. Trimming took off 5 bases at V and 5 bases at J, with 26 bases between the two ends. CDR3 residues: CASSMVGVPVGSNNEQFF. The CDR3 DNA follows: TGTGCCAGCAGTATGGTGGGGGTCCCGGTCGGAAGTAACAATGAGCAGTTCTTC.

The V and J genes are TRBV18 and TRBJ2-7; TRBD1 matches 12 bases. Germline V gives CDR1 KGHSH, CDR2 LQKENI. V trimming: 6 bases; J trimming: 0 bases; junction bases outside the gene matches: 12. The CDR3 length is 18 residues. CDR3 protein: CASSPGTGGLLPSYEQYF. CDR3 nucleotides: TGTGCCAGCTCGCCCGGGACAGGGGGCCTGTTACCCTCCTACGAGCAGTACTTC.

The gene calls are TRBV12-3 or TRBV12-4 and TRBJ2-5; D is tentatively TRBD1 or TRBD2 (6 bases each). This CDR3 is 14 amino acids long. Trimming stripped 3 bases from V and 4 bases from J, with 12 bases between. CDR3 sequence (DNA): TGTGCCAGCAGTTTGGGGGGCACGAGAGAGACCCAGTACTTC. It yields the protein CASSLGGTRETQYF.

This clonotype was counted many times. This chain connects TRBV11-2 to TRBJ2-5, with D possibly being TRBD1 (6 bases). Trimming took 7 bases from V and 1 from J, leaving 10 bases between them. Germline CDR1 reads SGHAT; CDR2 reads FQNNGV. This CDR3 has 13 amino acids. The CDR3 protein is CASKTGPQETQYF. The DNA for the CDR3 is TGTGCCAGCAAAACAGGGCCCCAAGAGACCCAGTACTTC.

This clonotype was counted a few times. The rearrangement links TRBV11-2 to TRBJ2-2; tentative D call: TRBD1 (5 bases). The V gene's germline CDR1 is SGHAT and CDR2 FQNNGV. V lost 5 bases to trimming and J lost 6 bases, with 13 bases between them. The CDR3 has 14 amino acids. The CDR3 DNA sequence: TGTGCCAGCAGCCTCGACAGTGCTGCCGGGGAGCTGTTTTTT. This codes for CASSLDSAAGELFF.

The genes are TRBV5-1 and TRBJ2-1; a possible D gene is TRBD2 (6 bases). This CDR3 has 15 residues. V lost 0 bases, J lost 5 bases, and 12 bases lay in between. The germline V gene encodes CDR1 SGHRS and CDR2 YFSETQ. In DNA form, the CDR3 reads TGCGCCAGCAGCTTGGTTCTAGCGTTCAACAATGAGCAGTTCTTC. Translated, it gives CASSLVLAFNNEQFF.